A selection of T cell receptor beta chains follows, all from one sample in a study of T cells and copy number aberrations in small-cell lung cancer. Data came from immunoSEQ multiplex PCR; TCRdb stores just in-frame clones and leaves some out. Of approximately 1,300 clones listed, approximately 84% are singletons. Sequenced material: tumor tissue. The source is a man aged 55 to 70 with small cell lung cancer. The CDR3 runs from the conserved cysteine through the conserved F or W. A D gene is named only where the DNA matches it firmly. Size is stated for part of the rows, as once, few or many counts, or as a class when the clone is expanded.

V	size	J	D	DNA	CDR3
TRBV11-2	.	TRBJ2-7	.	TGTGCCAGCAGCCCCCGCCGGGAAATCGAGCAGTACTTC	CASSPRREIEQYF
TRBV10-3	.	TRBJ2-7	.	TGTGCCATCAGTGAGGGGGTCGGGACCTACGAGCAGTACTTC	CAISEGVGTYEQYF
TRBV19	.	TRBJ1-5	.	TGTGCCGGAGGGACCAATCAGCCCCAGCATTTT	CAGGTNQPQHF
TRBV28	once	TRBJ2-7	TRBD1	TGTGCCAGCAGTACCGGGACAGGGGTGAGCGAGCAGTACTTC	CASSTGTGVSEQYF
TRBV27	.	TRBJ1-5	TRBD1	TGTGCCAGCAGTTTATTTTGGACAGGGGGGCAGCCCCAGCATTTT	CASSLFWTGGQPQHF
TRBV11-3	.	TRBJ2-2	TRBD2	TGTGCCAGCAGCTTGAGTCCGACTAGCGGGAGGGGTCGTACCGGGGAGCTGTTTTTT	CASSLSPTSGRGRTGELFF
TRBV15	.	TRBJ2-1	.	TGTGCCACCAGCAGAGACTACAATGAGCAGTTCTTC	CATSRDYNEQFF
TRBV28	.	TRBJ2-7	TRBD1	TGTGCCAGCAGTTTTATCCGACAGGGAACCTACGAGCAGTACTTC	CASSFIRQGTYEQYF
TRBV4-3	.	TRBJ2-3	.	TGCGCCAGCAGCCAAGAGGGCGGGGAAGATACGCAGTATTTT	CASSQEGGEDTQYF
TRBV11-2	.	TRBJ1-1	.	TGTGCCAGCAGCTTAGCGGGAGGAACTGAAGCTTTCTTT	CASSLAGGTEAFF
TRBV7-9	.	TRBJ2-5	TRBD2	TGTGCCACCCCTGGGGAGGGGCGAGAGACCCAGTACTTC	CATPGEGRETQYF
TRBV30	.	TRBJ2-6	.	TGTGCCTGGAGTGAGGGGACTGGGGCCAACGTCCTGACTTTC	CAWSEGTGANVLTF
TRBV9	.	TRBJ2-4	.	TGTGCCAGCAGCGTAGGTGTATGGGGACCCAAAAACATTCAGTACTTC	CASSVGVWGPKNIQYF
TRBV29-1	.	TRBJ1-1	.	TGCAGCGTTGACGGAGCTTTCTTT	CSVDGAFF
TRBV29-1	.	TRBJ1-5	TRBD1	TGCAGCGTTGAGGGGGGGGACAGGGTGCATCAGCCCCAGCATTTT	CSVEGGDRVHQPQHF
TRBV7-2	.	TRBJ2-5	.	TGTGCCAGCAGCTTAGCTTCTGAGACCCAGTACTTC	CASSLASETQYF
TRBV7-2	.	TRBJ2-5	TRBD2	TGTGCCAGCAGCTTAGCGCGAGCGGGAGGGAAGCAGACCCAGTACTTC	CASSLARAGGKQTQYF
TRBV11-1	.	TRBJ1-1	.	TGTGCCAGCAGCTTAGAGCGTGTGGGCACTGAAGCTTTCTTT	CASSLERVGTEAFF
TRBV7-9	.	TRBJ1-5	TRBD1	TGTGCCAGCAGCTTAGAGACAGGGGGCTTTAGCAATCAGCCCCAGCATTTT	CASSLETGGFSNQPQHF
TRBV7-9	.	TRBJ2-1	TRBD1	TGTGCCAGCAGCCCAGAACGGGACAGGTTTGAAGAGTTCTTC	CASSPERDRFEEFF
TRBV9	few	TRBJ2-2	.	TGTGCCAGCAGCGTAGAGACGTTCACCGGGGAGCTGTTTTTT	CASSVETFTGELFF
TRBV28	.	TRBJ2-1	.	TGTGCCAGCAGTTTGGGCGGTGAGGGGACTTTGGGTAATGAGCAGTTCTTC	CASSLGGEGTLGNEQFF
TRBV14	.	TRBJ1-2	TRBD1	TGTGCCAGCAGCCAAGGGACAGGGTGGAACTATGGCTACACCTTC	CASSQGTGWNYGYTF
TRBV5-6	.	TRBJ2-3	TRBD2	TGTGCCAGCAGCTTGCGGGGGGGCCAACGCACAGATACGCAGTATTTT	CASSLRGGQRTDTQYF
TRBV30	few	TRBJ2-1	TRBD1	TGTGCCTGGAGTGTACTTGGGACAGGGAATGAGCAGTTCTTC	CAWSVLGTGNEQFF
TRBV5-1	once	TRBJ1-1	TRBD1	TGCGCCAGCAGCTTGGGACAGGGACGGGGTGAAGCTTTCTTT	CASSLGQGRGEAFF
TRBV5-6	.	TRBJ2-6	.	TGTGCCAGCAGCTTCGTCGGGGGGCTGGGGGCCAACGTCCTGACTTTC	CASSFVGGLGANVLTF
TRBV5-4	.	TRBJ2-2	TRBD2	TGTGCCAGCAGCTTGGCTAGCGGGAGAGGGTACACCGGGGAGCTGTTTTTT	CASSLASGRGYTGELFF
TRBV28	.	TRBJ1-5	.	TGTGCCAGCCTAATCCTCCCAGGGGCGGCTCAGCCCCAGCATTTT	CASLILPGAAQPQHF
TRBV27	.	TRBJ2-1	.	TGTGCCAGCAGGGACGGGGCCGCAGACCCCTACAATGAGCAGTTCTTC	CASRDGAADPYNEQFF
TRBV27	few	TRBJ2-3	.	TGTGCCAGCAGCGTTCGGGGGGCTAGCACAGATACGCAGTATTTT	CASSVRGASTDTQYF
TRBV13	.	TRBJ1-1	.	TGTGCCAGCAGCTTACCCCTTTGGCAGAACACTGAAGCTTTCTTT	CASSLPLWQNTEAFF
TRBV7-8	.	TRBJ1-5	.	TGTGCCAGCAGCCCTGGAGGGCCCCTAAGCAATCAGCCCCAGCATTTT	CASSPGGPLSNQPQHF
TRBV28	.	TRBJ2-5	TRBD2	TGTGCCAGCAGTCTCCTCAGCGGGGGGGCCATCCAAGAGACCCAGTACTTC	CASSLLSGGAIQETQYF
TRBV7-2	few	TRBJ1-4	.	TGTGCCAGCAGCTTGACAGACACTAATGAAAAACTGTTTTTT	CASSLTDTNEKLFF
TRBV7-8	.	TRBJ1-1	TRBD1	TGTGCCAGCAGCACGAGGACAGGGCAGACTGAAGCTTTCTTT	CASSTRTGQTEAFF
TRBV30	.	TRBJ1-2	.	TGTGCCTGGAGTGGTGGAGGGGGACGGTATGGCTACACCTTC	CAWSGGGGRYGYTF
TRBV6-1	.	TRBJ2-6	TRBD1	TGTGCCAGCAAGGCAGGGGGAACGGGGGCCAACGTCCTGACTTTC	CASKAGGTGANVLTF
TRBV29-1	.	TRBJ2-7	.	TGCAGCGTGGCGCGGAGCTCCTACGAGCAGTACTTC	CSVARSSYEQYF
TRBV7-9	.	TRBJ1-5	.	TGTGCCAGCAGCTTAGTGAGGGGGGCCTATAGCAATCAGCCCCAGCATTTT	CASSLVRGAYSNQPQHF
TRBV5-1	.	TRBJ1-4	.	TGCGCCAGCAGCGACGGACAGTTGGGGGAAAAACTGTTTTTT	CASSDGQLGEKLFF
TRBV5-6	.	TRBJ2-1	.	TGTGCCAGCAGCACGACAGGCGCGGCCCCCAATGAGCAGTTCTTC	CASSTTGAAPNEQFF